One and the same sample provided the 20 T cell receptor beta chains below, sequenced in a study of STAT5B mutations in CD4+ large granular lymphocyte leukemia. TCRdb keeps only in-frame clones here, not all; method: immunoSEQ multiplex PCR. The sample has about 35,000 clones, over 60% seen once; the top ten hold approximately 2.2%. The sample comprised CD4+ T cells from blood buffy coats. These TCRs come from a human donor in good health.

The CDR3 here is CATSRDLSLPMNTEAFF. DNA for the CDR3: TGTGCCACCAGCAGAGATTTGTCCTTACCCATGAACACTGAAGCTTTCTTT. This chain uses TRBV15 with TRBJ1-1, with D unresolved. The germline V gene encodes CDR1 LNHNV and CDR2 YYDKDF (reference sequence). The CDR3 totals 17 residues. V gave up 0 bases and J gave up 0 bases, with 14 bases separating them.

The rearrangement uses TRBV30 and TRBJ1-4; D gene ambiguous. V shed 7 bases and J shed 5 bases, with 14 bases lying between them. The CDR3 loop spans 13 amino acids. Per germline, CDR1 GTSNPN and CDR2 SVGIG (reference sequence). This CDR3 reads CALGGRSNEKLFF. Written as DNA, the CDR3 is TGTGCCTTAGGAGGCAGGTCGAATGAAAAACTGTTTTTT.

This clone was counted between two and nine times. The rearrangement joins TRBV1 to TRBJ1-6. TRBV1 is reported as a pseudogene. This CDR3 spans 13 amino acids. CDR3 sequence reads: CTSSQDLGSPLHF. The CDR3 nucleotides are TGCACCAGCAGCCAAGACTTAGGGTCACCCCTCCACTTT.

CDR3 region: CASSLGGRGNEKLFF. The CDR3 DNA is TGTGCCAGCAGCTTGGGCGGCAGGGGAAATGAAAAACTGTTTTTT. The V gene is TRBV5-6, the J gene TRBJ1-4; tentative D call: TRBD1 (6 bases). V lost 0 bases and J 5 bases, leaving 11 bases between the germline ends. The CDR3 is 15 amino acids. Germline CDR1 reads SGHDT; CDR2 reads YYEEEE.

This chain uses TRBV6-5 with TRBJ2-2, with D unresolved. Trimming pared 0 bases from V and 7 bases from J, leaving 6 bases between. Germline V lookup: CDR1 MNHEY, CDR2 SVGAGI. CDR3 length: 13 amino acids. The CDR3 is CASSYSGFGELFF. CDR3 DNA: TGTGCCAGCAGTTACTCGGGCTTCGGGGAGCTGTTTTTT.

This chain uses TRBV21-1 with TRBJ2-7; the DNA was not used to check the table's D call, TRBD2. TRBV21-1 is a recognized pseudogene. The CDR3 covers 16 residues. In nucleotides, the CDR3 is TGTGCCAGCAGCAAAGACTCTCTTTCCCCCTTCTACGAGCAGTACTTC. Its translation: CASSKDSLSPFYEQYF.

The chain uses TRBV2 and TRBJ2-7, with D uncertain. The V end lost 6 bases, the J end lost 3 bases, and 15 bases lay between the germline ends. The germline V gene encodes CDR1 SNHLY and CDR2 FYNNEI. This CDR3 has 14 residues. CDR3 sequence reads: CASSGNALDYEQYF. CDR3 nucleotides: TGTGCCAGCAGCGGTAACGCCCTGGACTACGAGCAGTACTTC.

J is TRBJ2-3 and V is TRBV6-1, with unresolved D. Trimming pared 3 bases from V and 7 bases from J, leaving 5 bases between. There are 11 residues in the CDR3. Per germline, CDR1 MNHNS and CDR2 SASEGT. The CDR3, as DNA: TGTGCCAGCAGTGAGCTAAATACGCAGTATTTT. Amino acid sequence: CASSELNTQYF.

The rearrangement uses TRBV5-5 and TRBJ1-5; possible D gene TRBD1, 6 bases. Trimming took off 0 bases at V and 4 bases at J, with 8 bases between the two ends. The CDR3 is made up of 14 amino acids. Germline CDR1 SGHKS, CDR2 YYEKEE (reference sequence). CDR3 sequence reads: CASSLADRNQPQHF. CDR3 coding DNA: TGTGCCAGCAGCTTGGCGGACAGAAATCAGCCCCAGCATTTT.

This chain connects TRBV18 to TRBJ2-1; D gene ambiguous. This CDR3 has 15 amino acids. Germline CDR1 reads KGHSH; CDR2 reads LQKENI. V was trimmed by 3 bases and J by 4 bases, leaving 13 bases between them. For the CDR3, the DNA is TGTGCCAGCTCACCCCCGGGCCAGGCGTACAATGAGCAGTTCTTC. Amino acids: CASSPPGQAYNEQFF. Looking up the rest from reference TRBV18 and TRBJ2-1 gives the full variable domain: NAGVMQNPRHLVRRRGQEARLRCSPMKGHSHVYWYRQLPEEGLKFMVYLQKENIIDESGMPKERFSAEFPKEGPSILRIQQVVRGDSAAYFCASSPPGQAYNEQFFGPGTRLTVL.

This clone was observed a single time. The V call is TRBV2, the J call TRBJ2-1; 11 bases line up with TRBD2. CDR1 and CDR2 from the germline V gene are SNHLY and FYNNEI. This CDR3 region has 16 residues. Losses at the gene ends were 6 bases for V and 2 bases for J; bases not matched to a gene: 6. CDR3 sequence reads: CASRASGGLPYNEQFF. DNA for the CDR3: TGTGCCAGCAGAGCTAGCGGGGGGCTCCCCTACAATGAGCAGTTCTTC.

CDR3: CASSDLGRGGADTQYF. The DNA of the CDR3 is TGTGCCAGCAGTGATTTAGGGCGGGGGGGCGCAGATACGCAGTATTTT. The chain is built from TRBV25-1 and TRBJ2-3, with 9 bases fitting TRBD2. CDR1 MGHDK and CDR2 SYGVNS come from the germline V gene. Trimming at V came to 3 bases and at J to 4 bases, leaving 8 bases not matched to a gene. CDR3 length: 16 residues.

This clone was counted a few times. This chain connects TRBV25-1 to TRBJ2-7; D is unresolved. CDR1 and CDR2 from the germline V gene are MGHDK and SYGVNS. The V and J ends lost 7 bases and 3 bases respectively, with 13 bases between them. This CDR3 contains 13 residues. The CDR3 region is CASIQQEGYEQYF. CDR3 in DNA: TGTGCCAGCATACAACAAGAAGGCTACGAGCAGTACTTC.

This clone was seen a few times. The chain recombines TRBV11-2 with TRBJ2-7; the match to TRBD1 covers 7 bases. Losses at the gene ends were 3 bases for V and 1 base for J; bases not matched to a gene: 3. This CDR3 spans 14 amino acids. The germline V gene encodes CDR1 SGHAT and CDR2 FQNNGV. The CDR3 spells CASSFVQGSYEQYF. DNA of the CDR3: TGTGCCAGCAGCTTCGTACAGGGGTCCTACGAGCAGTACTTC.

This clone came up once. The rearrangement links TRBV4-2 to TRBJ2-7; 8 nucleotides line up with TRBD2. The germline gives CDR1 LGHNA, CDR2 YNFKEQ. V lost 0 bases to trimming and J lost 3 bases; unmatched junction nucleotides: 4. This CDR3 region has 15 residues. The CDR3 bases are TGTGCCAGCAGCCAAGAGGGGCGGGGGGACTACGAGCAGTACTTC. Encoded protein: CASSQEGRGDYEQYF.

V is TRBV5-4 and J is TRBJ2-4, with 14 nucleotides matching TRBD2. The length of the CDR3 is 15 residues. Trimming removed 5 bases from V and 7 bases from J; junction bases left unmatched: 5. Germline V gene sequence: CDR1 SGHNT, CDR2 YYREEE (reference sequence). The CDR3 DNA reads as TGTGCCAGCAGGGATGGGACTAGCGGGAGTAACATTCAGTACTTC. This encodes CASRDGTSGSNIQYF. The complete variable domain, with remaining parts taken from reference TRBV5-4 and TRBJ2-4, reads ETGVTQSPTHLIKTRGQQVTLRCSSQSGHNTVSWYQQALGQGPQFIFQYYREEENGRGNFPPRFSGLQFPNYSSELNVNALELDDSALYLCASRDGTSGSNIQYFGAGTRLSVL.

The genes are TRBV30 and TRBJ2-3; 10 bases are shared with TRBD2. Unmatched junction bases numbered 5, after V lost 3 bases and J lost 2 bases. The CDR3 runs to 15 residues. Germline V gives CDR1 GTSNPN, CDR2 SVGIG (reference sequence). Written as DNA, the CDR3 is TGTGCCTGGAGGGAAGGACTAGCGGACACAGATACGCAGTATTTT. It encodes CAWREGLADTDTQYF.

CDR3: CASSESDRAANTEAFF. The DNA of the CDR3 is TGCGCCAGCAGTGAGTCGGATCGGGCCGCGAACACTGAAGCTTTCTTT. The chain combines TRBV10-2 with TRBJ1-1, with no clear D. V was pared by 0 bases and J by 1 base, with 12 bases between. Germline loops: CDR1 WSHSY, CDR2 SAAADI. The CDR3 consists of 16 residues.

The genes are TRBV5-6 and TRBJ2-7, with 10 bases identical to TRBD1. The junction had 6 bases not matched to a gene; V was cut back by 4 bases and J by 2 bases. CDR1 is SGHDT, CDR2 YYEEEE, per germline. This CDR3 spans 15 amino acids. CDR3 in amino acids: CASSHGQGGPYEQYF. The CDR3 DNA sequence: TGTGCCAGCAGCCATGGACAGGGGGGACCCTACGAGCAGTACTTC. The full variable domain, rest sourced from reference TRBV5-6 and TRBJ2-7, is DAGVTQSPTHLIKTRGQQVTLRCSPKSGHDTVSWYQQALGQGPQFIFQYYEEEERQRGNFPDRFSGHQFPNYSSELNVNALLLGDSALYLCASSHGQGGPYEQYFGPGTRLTVT.

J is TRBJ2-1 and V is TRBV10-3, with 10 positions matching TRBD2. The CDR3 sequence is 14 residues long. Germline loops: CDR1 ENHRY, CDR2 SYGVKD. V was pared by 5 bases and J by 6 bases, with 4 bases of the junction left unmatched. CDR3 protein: CAISRSGRINEQFF. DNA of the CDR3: TGTGCCATCAGTCGTAGCGGGAGGATCAATGAGCAGTTCTTC.